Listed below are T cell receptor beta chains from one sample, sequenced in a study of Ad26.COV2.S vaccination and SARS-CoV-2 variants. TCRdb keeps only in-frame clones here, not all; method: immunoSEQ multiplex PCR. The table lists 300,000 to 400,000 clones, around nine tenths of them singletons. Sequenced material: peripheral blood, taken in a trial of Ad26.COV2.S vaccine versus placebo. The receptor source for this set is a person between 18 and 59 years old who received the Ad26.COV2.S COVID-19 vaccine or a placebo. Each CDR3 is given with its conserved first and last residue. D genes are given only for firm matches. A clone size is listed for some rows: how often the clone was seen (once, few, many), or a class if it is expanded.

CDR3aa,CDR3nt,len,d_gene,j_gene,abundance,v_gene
CAISEGSPGQGYYGYTF,TGTGCCATCAGTGAAGGCTCTCCGGGACAGGGATACTATGGCTACACCTTC,17,TRBD1,TRBJ1-2,once,TRBV10-3
CSATYGNTIYF,TGCAGTGCTACCTATGGAAACACCATATATTTT,11,.,TRBJ1-3,.,TRBV20-1
CASSAVGLAYEQYF,TGCGCCAGCAGTGCGGTCGGACTAGCGTACGAGCAGTACTTC,14,TRBD2,TRBJ2-7,.,TRBV10-1
CASSGTGSKHEQFF,TGTGCCAGTAGCGGGACAGGGAGCAAACATGAGCAGTTCTTC,14,TRBD1,TRBJ2-1,.,TRBV19
CASSPRDRGRRAGELFF,TGTGCCAGCAGCCCCAGGGACAGGGGGCGTAGGGCCGGGGAGCTGTTTTTT,17,TRBD1,TRBJ2-2,.,TRBV27
CASSAGESNTDTQYF,TGTGCCAGCAGCGCTGGGGAGTCAAATACAGATACGCAGTATTTT,15,.,TRBJ2-3,.,TRBV9
CASSVGGGSGQPQHF,TGTGCCAGCAGCGTAGGAGGGGGCAGCGGTCAGCCCCAGCATTTT,15,TRBD1,TRBJ1-5,.,TRBV9
CASSYQRRTVNTEAFF,TGTGCCAGCAGTTATCAACGGCGTACAGTGAACACTGAAGCTTTCTTT,16,.,TRBJ1-1,.,TRBV6-5
CASSRTSRLGGLEQFF,TGTGCCAGCAGCCGGACTAGCAGACTAGGAGGTCTTGAGCAGTTCTTC,16,TRBD2,TRBJ2-1,.,TRBV28
CASTSSGRINTGELFF,TGTGCCAGTACAAGTAGCGGGAGAATCAACACCGGGGAGCTGTTTTTT,16,TRBD2,TRBJ2-2,.,TRBV19
CASSGRLGDPYEQYF,TGTGCCAGCAGTGGGCGGCTGGGGGACCCCTACGAGCAGTACTTC,15,.,TRBJ2-7,.,TRBV28
CASSRTGVSYEQYF,TGTGCCAGCAGCCGCACAGGGGTCTCCTACGAGCAGTACTTC,14,TRBD1,TRBJ2-7,.,TRBV6-5
CASSLEVAGGNEKLFF,TGTGCCAGCAGCTTGGAAGTGGCAGGGGGCAATGAAAAACTGTTTTTT,16,TRBD1,TRBJ1-4,.,TRBV5-5
CASSPRDYSSYNEQFF,TGTGCCAGCAGCCCGCGGGACTATAGCTCCTACAATGAGCAGTTCTTC,16,TRBD2,TRBJ2-1,.,TRBV7-9
CSVATGDTEAFF,TGCAGCGTGGCGACAGGGGACACTGAAGCTTTCTTT,12,TRBD1,TRBJ1-1,.,TRBV29-1
CASSVDLGSYEQYF,TGTGCCAGCAGCGTAGACCTGGGCTCCTACGAGCAGTACTTC,14,.,TRBJ2-7,.,TRBV9
CASSSTGMGEKLFF,TGTGCCAGCTCATCTACAGGGATGGGTGAAAAACTGTTTTTT,14,.,TRBJ1-4,.,TRBV18
CASSLFPAAPYGYTF,TGTGCCAGCAGTTTATTCCCGGCGGCCCCCTATGGCTACACCTTC,15,.,TRBJ1-2,.,TRBV27
CSASPTATSTSGSVSYEQYF,TGCAGTGCTAGTCCGACGGCAACCTCGACTAGCGGGAGTGTTTCCTACGAGCAGTACTTC,20,TRBD2,TRBJ2-7,.,TRBV20-1
CASSEQTGAVYNSPLHF,TGTGCCAGCAGTGAACAGACAGGGGCCGTCTATAATTCACCCCTCCACTTT,17,TRBD1,TRBJ1-6,.,TRBV2
CASSQRQGSGDTQYF,TGCGCCAGCAGCCAGCGACAGGGGTCAGGGGATACGCAGTATTTT,15,TRBD1,TRBJ2-3,.,TRBV4-1
CSVAGQGANEKLFF,TGCAGCGTTGCAGGACAGGGGGCGAATGAAAAACTGTTTTTT,14,TRBD1,TRBJ1-4,.,TRBV29-1
CSVEGRPSRATYNEQFF,TGCAGCGTTGAAGGCAGGCCCTCCCGTGCAACCTACAATGAGCAGTTCTTC,17,.,TRBJ2-1,.,TRBV29-1
CASSLLAGGSYEQYF,TGTGCCAGTAGTCTTCTAGCGGGAGGTTCCTACGAGCAGTACTTC,15,TRBD2,TRBJ2-7,.,TRBV19
CASSLVWLDEQYF,TGTGCCAGCAGCTTAGTTTGGTTGGACGAGCAGTACTTC,13,.,TRBJ2-7,once,TRBV11-2
CASSEYGRTYEQYF,TGTGCCAGCAGTGAATACGGGCGAACCTACGAGCAGTACTTC,14,.,TRBJ2-7,.,TRBV6-1
CASSIEPGRNHNEQFF,TGTGCCAGTAGTATAGAACCCGGGAGGAACCACAATGAGCAGTTCTTC,16,TRBD2,TRBJ2-1,.,TRBV19
CASSLRGLDTDTQYF,TGTGCCAGCAGCTTACGGGGTCTCGACACAGATACGCAGTATTTT,15,.,TRBJ2-3,.,TRBV7-2
CASSLGRVNTGELFF,TGCGCCAGCAGCTTGGGCAGGGTGAACACCGGGGAGCTGTTTTTT,15,.,TRBJ2-2,.,TRBV5-1
CASSSTPGLSTDTQYF,TGTGCCAGCAGCTCCACCCCGGGACTAAGCACAGATACGCAGTATTTT,16,TRBD2,TRBJ2-3,.,TRBV7-6
CASSLAGDHEQYF,TGTGCCAGCAGTTTGGCAGGGGACCACGAGCAGTACTTC,13,.,TRBJ2-7,.,TRBV28
CASSLSGVGQPQHF,TGTGCCAGCAGCTTATCAGGGGTTGGTCAGCCCCAGCATTTT,14,.,TRBJ1-5,few,TRBV7-9
CASSTELQQSNQPQHF,TGTGCCAGTAGTACCGAACTCCAACAGAGCAATCAGCCCCAGCATTTT,16,.,TRBJ1-5,.,TRBV19
CASSFNPTGANYGYTF,TGCGCCAGCAGCTTTAATCCCACAGGAGCTAACTATGGCTACACCTTC,16,.,TRBJ1-2,few,TRBV5-1
CASSAAEKYNEQFF,TGTGCCAGCAGTGCAGCAGAAAAATACAATGAGCAGTTCTTC,14,.,TRBJ2-1,.,TRBV6-1
CATRSGPYTGELFF,TGTGCCACACGTTCGGGGCCCTACACCGGGGAGCTGTTTTTT,14,.,TRBJ2-2,.,TRBV2
CASSVEGSPREQYF,TGTGCCAGCAGCGTAGAAGGGTCCCCCCGTGAGCAGTACTTC,14,.,TRBJ2-7,.,TRBV9
CASSHSPEAGRNTIYF,TGTGCCAGCTCACACTCACCAGAAGCGGGGAGAAACACCATATATTTT,16,.,TRBJ1-3,.,TRBV18
CATGRVRTDTQYF,TGTGCCACCGGGCGGGTTCGCACAGATACGCAGTATTTT,13,.,TRBJ2-3,.,TRBV15
CASSSRVNTEAFF,TGTGCCAGCAGCTCACGGGTAAACACTGAAGCTTTCTTT,13,.,TRBJ1-1,.,TRBV7-2
CASSLDKKRRTGGDEQFF,TGTGCCAGCAGCTTAGACAAAAAAAGACGGACAGGGGGTGATGAGCAGTTCTTC,18,TRBD1,TRBJ2-1,few,TRBV7-9
CASRLAPGTGSYEQYF,TGTGCAAGTCGCTTAGCGCCCGGGACAGGGTCTTACGAGCAGTACTTC,16,.,TRBJ2-7,.,TRBV12-2
CASRRGGGSYEQYF,TGTGCCAGCAGAAGGGGAGGGGGATCCTACGAGCAGTACTTC,14,.,TRBJ2-7,.,TRBV28
CASSRIGQSNTGELFF,TGTGCCAGCAGCCGGATAGGACAGTCGAACACCGGGGAGCTGTTTTTT,16,.,TRBJ2-2,.,TRBV11-1
CASRISTGVNEQFF,TGTGCCAGCAGAATTTCTACAGGGGTCAATGAGCAGTTCTTC,14,TRBD1,TRBJ2-1,.,TRBV6-6
CASRWGTEAFF,TGTGCCAGCCGTTGGGGTACTGAAGCTTTCTTT,11,.,TRBJ1-1,once,TRBV7-2
CASSSISTGGYEQYF,TGTGCCAGCAGCTCAATCTCGACAGGGGGCTACGAGCAGTACTTC,15,TRBD1,TRBJ2-7,.,TRBV5-4
CASSFGGFLYGYTF,TGTGCCAGCAGCTTTGGAGGTTTTTTATATGGCTACACCTTC,14,.,TRBJ1-2,.,TRBV5-6
CAISEGNGDRDTEYF,TGTGCCATCAGTGAGGGGAACGGAGACAGGGACACCGAGTACTTC,15,TRBD1,TRBJ2-5,.,TRBV10-3
CASSYSVNTGELFF,TGTGCCAGCAGTTACTCAGTTAACACCGGGGAGCTGTTTTTT,14,.,TRBJ2-2,.,TRBV6-2/TRBV6-3
CASSNRVSGYGYTF,TGTGCCAGCAGTAACAGGGTTTCTGGCTATGGCTACACCTTC,14,.,TRBJ1-2,.,TRBV6-2/TRBV6-3
CASSSGDFQETQYF,TGTGCCAGCAGCTCAGGGGACTTCCAAGAGACCCAGTACTTC,14,.,TRBJ2-5,.,TRBV5-4
CASSQDGGEYTIYF,TGTGCCAGCAGCCAGGACGGCGGGGAGTACACCATATATTTT,14,.,TRBJ1-3,.,TRBV5-5
CSASAGTVNQETQYF,TGCAGTGCTAGTGCAGGGACTGTTAATCAAGAGACCCAGTACTTC,15,.,TRBJ2-5,.,TRBV20-1
CASSFPGTAVYGYTF,TGTGCCAGCAGTTTTCCCGGGACAGCGGTCTATGGCTACACCTTC,15,TRBD1,TRBJ1-2,.,TRBV28